The sequence of this T cell receptor beta chain was determined in a study of blood T cell repertoires in COVID-19. Germline CDR1 reads SGHRS; CDR2 reads YFSETQ. The germline V and J ends were trimmed by 7 bases and 7 bases, with 21 bases remaining between them. The CDR3 has 14 residues. Repertoires were generated with immunoSEQ multiplex PCR, while TCRdb's copy carries only in-frame clones and drops some. The sample holds tens of thousands of clones; around nine tenths are singletons and the top ten take about a tenth. The chain recombines TRBV5-1 with TRBJ2-7; a weak D match, TRBD1 (6 bases). Sequencing was done on a sample of peripheral blood. This TCR came from a man aged 45 to 65 with active COVID-19. CDR3: CASGGDGVLREQYF. As DNA, the CDR3 is TGCGCCAGCGGGGGCGATGGAGTTCTACGAGAGCAGTACTTC.